This TCR beta chain was obtained from a study of OX40 agonist ivuxolimab in advanced cancers. Germline CDR1 and CDR2: MGHRA and YSYEKL. Between the trimmed V and J ends, which lost 4 bases and 0 bases, there was a span of 10 bases. The CDR3 is made up of 15 amino acids. The protocol was immunoSEQ multiplex PCR, while the TCRdb copy is restricted to in-frame clones and leaves out a portion. Among under 80,000 clones listed, about 92% were seen once. The receptor's source is an adult with an advanced solid tumor such as melanoma, head and neck, liver or kidney cancer. Sequencing was performed on CD4+ or CD8+ T cells sorted from blood, taken in a trial of the OX40 agonist ivuxolimab. The V call is TRBV4-1, the J call TRBJ2-1; D gene unclear. CDR3: CASSPSPGSYNEQFF. DNA for the CDR3: TGCGCCAGCAGCCCATCCCCCGGCTCCTACAATGAGCAGTTCTTC.